Here is one TCR beta chain with its context. With random hexamers, reverse transcription was performed on about 0.45 to 1 ug of RNA. TCRdb redid the calling of the immunoSEQ multiplex PCR reads with MiXCR, one entry per CDR3 protein. There are roughly 120,000 distinct CDR3 sequences in the sample; about 94% occur only once, and over 0.1% lies in the top ten. This sample is drawn from a study of CD8 T cells in Susac syndrome. TCR beta sequences were obtained from blood CD8+ and CD4+ T cells. Source material: CD4+ T cells from PBMCs. This receptor was obtained from a human donor with multiple sclerosis.

The chain's CDR3 is CASSPRTGMNTEAFF. The CDR3 DNA sequence: TGTGCCAGCAGCCCCCGGACAGGAATGAACACTGAAGCTTTCTTT. The chain carries TRBV3-1 and TRBJ1-1, with 7 positions matching TRBD1. Trimming at V came to 4 bases and at J to 0 bases, leaving 5 bases not matched to a gene. The CDR3 runs to 15 residues. From germline, CDR1 is LGHDT and CDR2 YNNKEL (reference sequence). Full variable domain (outside the CDR3, taken from reference TRBV3-1 and TRBJ1-1): DTAVSQTPKYLVTQMGNDKSIKCEQNLGHDTMYWYKQDSKKFLKIMFSYNNKELIINETVPNRFSPKSPDKAHLNLHINSLELGDSAVYFCASSPRTGMNTEAFFGQGTRLTVV.